The 4 T cell receptor beta chains in this list originate from one sample, sequenced in a study of early T cells in non-severe SARS-CoV-2 infection. TCRdb reprocessed the 5' RACE reads with MiXCR, giving one entry per CDR3 protein. Found here are around 70,000 distinct CDR3 sequences, less than 15% of them singletons; the top ten hold roughly 1.7%. The specimen was whole blood. These receptors were obtained from an adult who was a healthcare worker with PCR-confirmed SARS-CoV-2 infection or an uninfected control (not recorded which).

V is TRBV18 and J is TRBJ1-1; no clear D. V lost 1 base, J lost 0 bases, and 6 bases lay in between. This CDR3 has 14 residues. CDR1 is KGHSH and CDR2 is LQKENI in the germline V gene. In nucleotides, the CDR3 is TGTGCCAGCTCACCACAGACCCTGAACACTGAAGCTTTCTTT. Protein sequence: CASSPQTLNTEAFF.

This clonotype was seen at least ten times. The genes are TRBV6-5 and TRBJ2-5, with 7 bases aligning to TRBD1. The CDR3 consists of 15 residues. The V segment lost 6 bases and the J segment 2 bases; nucleotides outside the gene matches: 9. Germline CDR1 and CDR2: MNHEY and SVGAGI. Here the CDR3 reads CASSPLLQGQETQYF. The CDR3 nucleotides read TGTGCCAGCAGCCCCCTTCTACAGGGGCAAGAGACCCAGTACTTC.

This clonotype showed up just a few times. The chain employs TRBV29-1 and TRBJ1-1; tentatively, D is TRBD1 (5 bases). The CDR3 is 15 amino acids. V dropped 7 bases and J dropped 1 base, with 19 bases sitting between them. Germline V CDR1 and CDR2: SQVTM, ANQGSEA. The CDR3: CSDGPPGPQNTEAFF. CDR3 bases: TGCAGCGATGGGCCTCCGGGACCCCAGAACACTGAAGCTTTCTTT.

This clonotype has only a few counts. DNA of the CDR3: TGTGCCAGCAGCCACGGTCACAGGGGCACAGATACGCAGTATTTT. Its translation is CASSHGHRGTDTQYF. The genes are TRBV11-2 and TRBJ2-3; D possibly corresponds to TRBD1 (6 bases). CDR1 is SGHAT and CDR2 is FQNNGV in the germline V gene. V was shortened by 5 bases and J by 1 base, with 13 bases between the two germline ends. This CDR3 spans 15 amino acids.